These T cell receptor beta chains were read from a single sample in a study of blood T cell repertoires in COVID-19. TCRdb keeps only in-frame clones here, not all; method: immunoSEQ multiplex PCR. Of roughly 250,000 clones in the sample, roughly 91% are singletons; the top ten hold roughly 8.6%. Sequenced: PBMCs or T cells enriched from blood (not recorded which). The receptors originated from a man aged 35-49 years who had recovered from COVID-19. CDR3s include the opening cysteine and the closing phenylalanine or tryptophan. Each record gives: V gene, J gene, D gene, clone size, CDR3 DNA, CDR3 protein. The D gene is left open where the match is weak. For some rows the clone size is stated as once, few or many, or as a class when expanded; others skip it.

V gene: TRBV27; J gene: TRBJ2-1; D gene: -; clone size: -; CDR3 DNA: TGTGCCAGCAGTTTGTATGAGCGGAGCTCCTACAATGAGCAGTTCTTC; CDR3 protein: CASSLYERSSYNEQFF
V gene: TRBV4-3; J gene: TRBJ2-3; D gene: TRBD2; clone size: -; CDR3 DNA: TGCGCCAGCAGCCAAGATTGGGCGGGAGGCACAGATACGCAGTATTTT; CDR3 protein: CASSQDWAGGTDTQYF
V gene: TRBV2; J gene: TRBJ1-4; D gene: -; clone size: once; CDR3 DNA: TGTGCCAATCGACAGGCGGAAAGGGAAAAACTGTTTTTT; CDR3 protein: CANRQAEREKLFF
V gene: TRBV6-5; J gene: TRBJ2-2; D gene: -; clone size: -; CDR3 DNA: TGTGCCAGCAGTTACACGACAGCGATCACCGGGGAGCTGTTTTTT; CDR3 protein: CASSYTTAITGELFF
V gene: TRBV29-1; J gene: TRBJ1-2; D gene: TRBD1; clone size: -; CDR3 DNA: TGCAGCGTTCGGACAGGGCCCTACACATATGGCTACACCTTC; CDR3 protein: CSVRTGPYTYGYTF
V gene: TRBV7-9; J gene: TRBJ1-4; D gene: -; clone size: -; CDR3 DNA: TGTGCCAGCAGCTTAGTATCGGGAGCAACTAATGAAAAACTGTTTTTT; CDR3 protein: CASSLVSGATNEKLFF
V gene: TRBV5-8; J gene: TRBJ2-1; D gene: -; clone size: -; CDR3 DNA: TGTGCCAGCAGCTTGGGCGGTGAGCAGTTCTTC; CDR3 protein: CASSLGGEQFF
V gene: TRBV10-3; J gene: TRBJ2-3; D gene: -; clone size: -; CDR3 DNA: TGTGCCATCAGTGAAGGCGGGACCGCATTTTCAGATACGCAGTATTTT; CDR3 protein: CAISEGGTAFSDTQYF
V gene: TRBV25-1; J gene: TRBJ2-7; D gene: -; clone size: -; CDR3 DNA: TGTGCCAGCAGTGACGGGATCATCTACGAGCAGTACTTC; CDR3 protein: CASSDGIIYEQYF
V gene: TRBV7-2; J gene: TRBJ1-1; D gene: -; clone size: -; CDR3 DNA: TGTGCCAGCAGCTTTAACGATAATCGGCACAGGGATCACACTGAAGCTTTCTTT; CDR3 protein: CASSFNDNRHRDHTEAFF
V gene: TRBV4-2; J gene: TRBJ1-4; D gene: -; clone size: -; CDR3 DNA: TGTGCCAGCAGCCAAGATGTCAGGGGAAATGAAAAACTGTTTTTT; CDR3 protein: CASSQDVRGNEKLFF
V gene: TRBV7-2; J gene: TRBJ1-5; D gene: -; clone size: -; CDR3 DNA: TGTGCCAGCAGCTTGGCGGGGGTGAGCAATCAGCCCCAGCATTTT; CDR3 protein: CASSLAGVSNQPQHF
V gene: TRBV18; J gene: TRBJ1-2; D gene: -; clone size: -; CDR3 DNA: TGTGCCAGCTCGCGCGGACTCCCCTATGGCTACACCTTC; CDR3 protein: CASSRGLPYGYTF
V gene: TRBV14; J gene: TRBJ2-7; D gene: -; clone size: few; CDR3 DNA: TGTGCCAGCAGCCTCGGACCCGGACTTTACGAGCAGTACTTC; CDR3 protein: CASSLGPGLYEQYF
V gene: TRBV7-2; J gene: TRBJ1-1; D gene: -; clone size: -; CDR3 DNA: TGTGCCAGCAACCCTGGTGGTCAGGCTGTATACACTGAAGCTTTCTTT; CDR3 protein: CASNPGGQAVYTEAFF
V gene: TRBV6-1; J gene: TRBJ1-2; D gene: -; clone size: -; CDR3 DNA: TGTGCCAGCATCCCGCCCCGTCTAGCATTTGGCTACACCTTC; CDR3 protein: CASIPPRLAFGYTF
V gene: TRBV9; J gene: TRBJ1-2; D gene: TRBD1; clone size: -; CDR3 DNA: TGTGCCAGTAACCCGGGACAGGATGCAAAATGGTATGGCTACACCTTC; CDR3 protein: CASNPGQDAKWYGYTF
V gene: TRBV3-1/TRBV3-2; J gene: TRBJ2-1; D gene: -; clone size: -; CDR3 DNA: TGTGCCAGCAGCCAAGGAGGGCTACACGAGCTGAGCTCCTACAATGAGCAGTTCTTC; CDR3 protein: CASSQGGLHELSSYNEQFF
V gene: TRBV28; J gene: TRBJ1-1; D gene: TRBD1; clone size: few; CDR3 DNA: TGTGCCAGCAGTTTATGGGGACAGCGGGGGAGGGTTGAAGCTTTCTTT; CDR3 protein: CASSLWGQRGRVEAFF
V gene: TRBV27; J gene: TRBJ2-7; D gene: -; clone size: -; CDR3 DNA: TGTGCCAGCAGTCCCGGGACACTCCCTAACGAGCAGTACTTC; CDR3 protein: CASSPGTLPNEQYF
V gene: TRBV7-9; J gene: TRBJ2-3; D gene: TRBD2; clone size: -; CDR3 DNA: TGTGCCAGCAGCATGGGGACTAGCGGGACGGATACGCAGTATTTT; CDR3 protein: CASSMGTSGTDTQYF
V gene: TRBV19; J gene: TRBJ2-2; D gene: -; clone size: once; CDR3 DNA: TGTGCCAGTATGCGTACCGGGAACACCGGGGAGCTGTTTTTT; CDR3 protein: CASMRTGNTGELFF
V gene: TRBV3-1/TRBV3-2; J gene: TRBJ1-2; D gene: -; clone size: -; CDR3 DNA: TGTGCCAGCAGCCAAGATTTGGGGGCGGACTATGGCTACACCTTC; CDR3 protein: CASSQDLGADYGYTF
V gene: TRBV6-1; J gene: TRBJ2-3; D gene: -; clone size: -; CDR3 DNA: TGTGCCAGCAGTGAAGCGCTGGGGGCAGGTCATTACGCAGATACGCAGTATTTT; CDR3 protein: CASSEALGAGHYADTQYF
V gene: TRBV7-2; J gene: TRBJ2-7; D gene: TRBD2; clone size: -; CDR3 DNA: TGTGCCAGCAGCTTAGCATCGGGACTAGCGTACGAGCAGTACTTC; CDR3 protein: CASSLASGLAYEQYF
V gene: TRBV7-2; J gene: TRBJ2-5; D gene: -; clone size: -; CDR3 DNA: TGTGCCAGCAGCTTAGGAGGCGCAGGGGCAGAGACCCAGTACTTC; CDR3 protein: CASSLGGAGAETQYF
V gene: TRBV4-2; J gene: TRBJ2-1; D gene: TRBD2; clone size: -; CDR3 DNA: TGTGCCAGCAGCCAAGATGCAGCGGGGTACTACAATGAGCAGTTCTTC; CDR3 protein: CASSQDAAGYYNEQFF
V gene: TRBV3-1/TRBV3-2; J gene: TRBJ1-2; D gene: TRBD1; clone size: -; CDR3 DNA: TGTGCCAGCAGCCAAATTGGGACAGGGGACAACTATGGCTACACCTTC; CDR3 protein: CASSQIGTGDNYGYTF
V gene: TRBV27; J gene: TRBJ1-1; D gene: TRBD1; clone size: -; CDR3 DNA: TGTGCCAGCAGCGCCCCAGGGGGCACTACTGAAGCTTTCTTT; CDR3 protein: CASSAPGGTTEAFF
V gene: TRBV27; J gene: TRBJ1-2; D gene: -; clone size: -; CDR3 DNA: TGTGCCAGCAGTTTTGTACAGGGACGAGGCTACACCTTC; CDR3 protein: CASSFVQGRGYTF
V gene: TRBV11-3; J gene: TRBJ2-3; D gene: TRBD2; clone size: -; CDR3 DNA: TGTGCCAGCAGCTCAGACCGGGGCGGGGGGACACCATTTCTCACAGATACGCAGTATTTT; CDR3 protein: CASSSDRGGGTPFLTDTQYF
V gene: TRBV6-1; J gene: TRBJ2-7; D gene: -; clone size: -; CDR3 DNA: TGTGCCAGCAGTGATCCGGCGGAGACCTACGAGCAGTACTTC; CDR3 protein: CASSDPAETYEQYF
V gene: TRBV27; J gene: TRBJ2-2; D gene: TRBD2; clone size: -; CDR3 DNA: TGTGCCAGCAGTTTAGGAGGGCTAGCGGGGGCGGGCACCGGGGAGCTGTTTTTT; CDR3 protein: CASSLGGLAGAGTGELFF
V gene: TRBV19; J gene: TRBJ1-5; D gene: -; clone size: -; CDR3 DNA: TGTGCCAGTAGATTCGGGTGGGGGCGAGCCCTTAGCAATCAGCCCCAGCATTTT; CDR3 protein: CASRFGWGRALSNQPQHF
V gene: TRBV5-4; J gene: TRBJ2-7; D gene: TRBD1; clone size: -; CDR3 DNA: TGTGCCAGCAGCGTGGGGGAAGGTAGTTCCGACAGGGGCTACGAGCAGTACTTC; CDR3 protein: CASSVGEGSSDRGYEQYF
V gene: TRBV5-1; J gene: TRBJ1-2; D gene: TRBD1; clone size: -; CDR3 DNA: TGCGCCAGCAGCGTGAGGGACAGCGGTCGGGATGGCTACACCTTC; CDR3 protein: CASSVRDSGRDGYTF
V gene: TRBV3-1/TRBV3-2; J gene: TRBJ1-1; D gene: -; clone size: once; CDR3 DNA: TGTGCCAGCAGCCTCTTTCGGGGATTGAACACTGAAGCTTTCTTT; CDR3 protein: CASSLFRGLNTEAFF
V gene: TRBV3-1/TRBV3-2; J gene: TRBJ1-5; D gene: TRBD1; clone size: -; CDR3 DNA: TGTGCCAGCAGCCAAGACGGACAGGGTAGGGATCAGCCCCAGCATTTT; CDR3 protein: CASSQDGQGRDQPQHF
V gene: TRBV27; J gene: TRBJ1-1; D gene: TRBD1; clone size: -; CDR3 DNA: TGTGCCAGCAGTTTCTCAGCAGAAGGGGGCGTAGTCACTGAAGCTTTCTTT; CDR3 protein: CASSFSAEGGVVTEAFF
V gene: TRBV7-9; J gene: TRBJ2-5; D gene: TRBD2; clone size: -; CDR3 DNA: TGTGCCAGCAGCTCAACCCGGGGGGAGAAAGAGACCCAGTACTTC; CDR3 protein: CASSSTRGEKETQYF
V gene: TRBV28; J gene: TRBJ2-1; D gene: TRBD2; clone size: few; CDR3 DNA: TGTGCCAGCAGTTCCCGGGGCGGGGGACTCGTCTACAATGAGCAGTTCTTC; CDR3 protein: CASSSRGGGLVYNEQFF
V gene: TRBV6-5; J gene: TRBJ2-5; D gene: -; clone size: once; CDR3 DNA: TGTGCCAGTAATCTTAGGGGAGAGACCCAGTACTTC; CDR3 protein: CASNLRGETQYF
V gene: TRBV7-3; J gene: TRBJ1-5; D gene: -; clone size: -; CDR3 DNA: TGTGCCAGCAGCTTAGGTACGTATTGGGCAGGGTGCAATCAGCCCCAGCATTTT; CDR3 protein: CASSLGTYWAGCNQPQHF
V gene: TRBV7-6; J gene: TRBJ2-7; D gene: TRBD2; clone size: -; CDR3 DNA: TGTGCCAGCAGCTTAGCTCTAGCGGGAACAGGCGAGCAGTACTTC; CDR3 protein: CASSLALAGTGEQYF
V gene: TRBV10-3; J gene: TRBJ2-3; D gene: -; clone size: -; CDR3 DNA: -; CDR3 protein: CAITLGLTQIRSIF
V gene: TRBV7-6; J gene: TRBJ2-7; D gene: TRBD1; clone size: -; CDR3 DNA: TGTGCCAGCAGCTCCCCAGAAGACAGGGGAAACGAGCAGTACTTC; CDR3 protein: CASSSPEDRGNEQYF
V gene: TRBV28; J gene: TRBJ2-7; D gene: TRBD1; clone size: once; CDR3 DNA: TGTGCCAGCAGTTTACGCCCGACAGGGAACGACGAGCAGTACTTC; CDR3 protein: CASSLRPTGNDEQYF
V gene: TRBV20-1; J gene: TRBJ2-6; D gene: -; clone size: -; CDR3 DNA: TGCAGTGCTAGTGGGATGTCCCCGCGGGGGGCCAACGTCCTGACTTTC; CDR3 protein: CSASGMSPRGANVLTF
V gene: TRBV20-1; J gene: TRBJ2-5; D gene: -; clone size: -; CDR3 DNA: TGCAGTGCTAGTCTAGCCGGGGTGGATATGCACTTC; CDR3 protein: CSASLAGVDMHF
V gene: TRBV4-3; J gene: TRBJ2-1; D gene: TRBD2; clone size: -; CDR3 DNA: TGCGCCAGCAGCCAAACCGGGACTAGCGGGATCTATGAGCAGTTCTTC; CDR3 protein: CASSQTGTSGIYEQFF
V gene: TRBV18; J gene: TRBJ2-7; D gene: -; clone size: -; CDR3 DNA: TGTGCCAGCACGACAGATGCCTACGAGCAGTACTTC; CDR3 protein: CASTTDAYEQYF
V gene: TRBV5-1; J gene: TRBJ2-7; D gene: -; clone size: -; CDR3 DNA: TGCGCCAGCAGCTCCCAGACGAACAGGGTCCGCCACGAGCAGTACTTC; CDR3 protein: CASSSQTNRVRHEQYF
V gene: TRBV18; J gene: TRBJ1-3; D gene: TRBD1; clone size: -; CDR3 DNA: TGTGCCAGCTCACCCTGGGACAGCTCTGGAAACACCATATATTTT; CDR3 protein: CASSPWDSSGNTIYF
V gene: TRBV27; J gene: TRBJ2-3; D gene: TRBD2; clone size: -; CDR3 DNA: TGTGCCAGCAGGACTAGCGGAGTCACAGATACGCAGTATTTT; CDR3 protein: CASRTSGVTDTQYF
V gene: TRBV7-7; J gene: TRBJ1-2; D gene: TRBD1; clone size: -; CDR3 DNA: TGTGCTATCGACAGGGGGGTAGGAGGCTACACCTTC; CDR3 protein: CAIDRGVGGYTF
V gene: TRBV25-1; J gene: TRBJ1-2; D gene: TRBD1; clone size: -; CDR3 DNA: TGTGCCAGCAGTGGCCCCCTACAGGGGTACTATGGCTACACCTTC; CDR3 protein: CASSGPLQGYYGYTF
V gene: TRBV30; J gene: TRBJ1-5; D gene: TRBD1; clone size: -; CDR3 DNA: TGTGCCTGGGGGACAGGGGACAATCAGCCCCAGCATTTT; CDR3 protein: CAWGTGDNQPQHF